The 9 T cell receptor beta chains given below trace back to one sample, sequenced in a study of T cell responses to AZD1222 COVID-19 vaccine. The assay was immunoSEQ multiplex PCR, and TCRdb's table has in-frame clones only and misses some. The sample carries 110,000 to 150,000 clones, more than 80% recorded once. Sequences were derived from peripheral blood, sampled on day 0 of AZD1222 vaccination. All receptors come from an adult in good health.

V and J are TRBV14 and TRBJ1-1, with D unresolved. Germline CDR1 is SGHDN and CDR2 is FVKESK. CDR3 length: 14 residues. V lost 1 base and J lost 6, with 12 bases in between. The CDR3 sequence is CASSQVRRAAEAFF. CDR3 DNA sequence: TGTGCCAGCAGCCAAGTCAGGAGAGCGGCTGAAGCTTTCTTT.

The chain carries TRBV5-5 and TRBJ1-4; a possible D gene is TRBD1 (5 bases). Germline V gene lookup returns CDR1 SGHKS and CDR2 YYEKEE (reference sequence). Trimming removed 4 bases at V and 0 bases at J, with 13 bases between. The CDR3 runs to 16 residues. This CDR3 reads CASSRRGLATNEKLFF. CDR3 DNA: TGTGCCAGCAGCCGCCGGGGGTTAGCAACTAATGAAAAACTGTTTTTT.

CDR3 region: CASSSRTRNTIYF. The CDR3 DNA reads TGTGCCAGCAGCTCGCGGACCCGAAACACCATATATTTT. J is TRBJ1-3 and V is TRBV7-9; no clear D gene. Germline V lookup: CDR1 SEHNR, CDR2 FQNEAQ (reference sequence). The CDR3 loop spans 13 amino acids. V lost 4 bases to trimming and J lost 5 bases, with 9 bases between them.

This rearrangement joins TRBV12-3 or TRBV12-4 to TRBJ2-2; D call uncertain. This CDR3 comprises 12 residues. V was cut by 2 bases and J by 6 bases, with 4 bases left in between. CDR3 amino acids: CASSLMPGELFF. The CDR3 DNA reads as TGTGCCAGCAGTTTAATGCCCGGGGAGCTGTTTTTT.

This clone was picked up a small number of times. The chain links TRBV19 to TRBJ1-5, with 10 bases that match TRBD1. Germline CDR1 and CDR2: LNHDA and SQIVND (reference sequence). The CDR3 covers 14 residues. The junction had 0 bases not matched to a gene; V was cut back by 1 base and J by 6 bases. CDR3 coding DNA: TGTGCCAGTAGTATAGGGACAGGGGGTCAGCCCCAGCATTTT. Amino acids: CASSIGTGGQPQHF.

The rearrangement joins TRBV6-4 to TRBJ2-1; 13 positions match TRBD2. Germline assignment: CDR1 MRHNA and CDR2 SNTAGT. Trimming cost V 3 bases and J 9 bases; bases outside gene matches: 5. The CDR3 has 15 residues. The CDR3 region is CASSEGTSGAGEQFF. The CDR3 DNA reads as TGTGCCAGCAGTGAGGGGACTAGCGGGGCGGGTGAGCAGTTCTTC.

The chain employs TRBV27 and TRBJ1-1; D is uncertain. The CDR3 is 16 residues long. Trimming removed 4 bases at V and 4 bases at J, with 19 bases between. Looked up from germline, CDR1 is MNHEY and CDR2 is SMNVEV (reference sequence). The CDR3 sequence: CASSSQFPSVRTEAFF. The CDR3 DNA is TGTGCCAGCAGTTCTCAGTTCCCGTCAGTGCGCACTGAAGCTTTCTTT.

The chain is built from TRBV19 and TRBJ2-2, with D possibly called TRBD1 or TRBD2 (5 bases each). The V gene's germline CDR1 is LNHDA and CDR2 SQIVND (reference sequence). Trimming pared 6 bases from V and 6 bases from J, leaving 14 bases between. This CDR3 comprises 14 residues. The CDR3 DNA is TGTGCCAGTAGCGGGGCAGCAGGGCCCGGGGAGCTGTTTTTT. It specifies CASSGAAGPGELFF.

V and J are TRBV5-1 and TRBJ1-5; 7 bases are a match to TRBD1. The CDR3 is made up of 14 amino acids. The V and J ends lost 4 bases and 4 bases, in that order; junction bases with no gene match: 5. Germline V gene data show CDR1 as SGHRS and CDR2 as YFSETQ. The CDR3: CASSSGQVNQPQHF. Here the CDR3 DNA reads TGCGCCAGCAGCAGCGGACAGGTTAATCAGCCCCAGCATTTT.